The 28 T cell receptor beta chains below come from one sample, sequenced in a study of T cell responses to AZD1222 COVID-19 vaccine. TCRdb keeps only in-frame clones here, not all; method: immunoSEQ multiplex PCR. The sample consists of roughly 120,000 clones, more than 75% of them appearing once. Sequences were derived from peripheral blood, sampled 28 days after the second AZD1222 dose. Receptor source: an adult who received the AZD1222 COVID-19 vaccine.

The chain combines TRBV7-8 with TRBJ2-7; D unclear. The length of the CDR3 is 15 residues. CDR1 and CDR2 (germline): SGHVS, FQNEAQ. V shed 2 bases and J shed 2 bases, with 13 bases lying between them. The CDR3 DNA reads TGTGCCAGCAGCTTATTGGCAGGAGACGCCTACGAGCAGTACTTC. This codes for CASSLLAGDAYEQYF.

This chain uses TRBV3-1 (or the pseudogene TRBV3-2) with TRBJ2-3; a possible D gene is TRBD1 (6 bases). The ends were cut back, 3 bases at V and 5 bases at J, with 27 bases in the middle. The V gene's germline CDR1 is LGHDT and CDR2 YNNKEL (reference sequence). The CDR3 spans 19 residues. The DNA for the CDR3 is TGTGCCAGCAGCCATTTAGGACAGCGAGGGGTCCGCCGTGGAGATACGCAGTATTTT. It is translated as CASSHLGQRGVRRGDTQYF.

V is TRBV5-3 and J is TRBJ2-7, with D uncertain. TRBV5-3 is marked as an open reading frame, function uncertain. V gave up 4 bases and J gave up 4 bases, with 15 bases separating them. The CDR3 is made up of 14 amino acids. The chain's CDR3 is CARSQLDASYEQYF. The CDR3 region has the DNA TGTGCCAGAAGCCAACTGGACGCCTCATACGAGCAGTACTTC.

The rearrangement uses TRBV6-4 and TRBJ2-1, with TRBD2 matching over 8 bases. There are 13 residues in the CDR3. Germline CDR1 MRHNA, CDR2 SNTAGT. V dropped 5 bases and J dropped 9; count of bases not matched to a gene: 6. CDR3 residues: CASSLLAESEQFF. CDR3 DNA sequence: TGTGCCAGCAGTCTACTAGCGGAGAGTGAGCAGTTCTTC.

This clone was seen once. V is TRBV4-3 and J is TRBJ2-2; 9 positions match TRBD2. CDR1 is LGHNA, CDR2 YSLEER, per germline. The CDR3 has 18 residues. Unmatched junction bases numbered 9, after V lost 4 bases and J lost 0 bases. The CDR3 loop is CASSPRTSAFANTGELFF. The CDR3 DNA reads as TGCGCCAGCAGCCCGCGGACTAGCGCGTTCGCGAACACCGGGGAGCTGTTTTTT.

The V and J genes are TRBV7-8 and TRBJ2-7; 11 nucleotides align to TRBD1. This CDR3 has 16 residues. Germline lookup yields CDR1 SGHVS and CDR2 FQNEAQ. V was clipped by 5 bases and J by 5 bases; unmatched bases: 11. CDR3 sequence (DNA): TGTGCCAGCAGCCCAAGTTTCCCGGGACAGGGGGACGAGCAGTACTTC. It translates to CASSPSFPGQGDEQYF.

The chain links TRBV5-1 to TRBJ1-1, with D possibly matching TRBD1 (5 bases). CDR1 is SGHRS, CDR2 YFSETQ, per germline. The ends were cut back, 4 bases at V and 1 base at J, with 8 bases in the middle. This CDR3 is 13 amino acids long. The CDR3: CASSPTGNTEAFF. The CDR3 DNA sequence: TGCGCCAGCAGCCCCACAGGGAACACTGAAGCTTTCTTT.

This chain links TRBV12-3 or TRBV12-4 with TRBJ2-7; 7 nucleotides match TRBD1. The CDR3 length is 13 residues. The ends lost 3 bases at V and 4 bases at J; junction bases unmatched: 3. The CDR3 reads CASSLGQNYEQYF. In DNA, the CDR3 is TGTGCCAGCAGTTTGGGACAGAATTACGAGCAGTACTTC.

The V call is TRBV24-1, the J call TRBJ2-1; 7 bases align to TRBD1. The CDR3 runs 17 residues. Losses at the gene ends were 2 bases for V and 8 bases for J; bases not matched to a gene: 14. The V gene's germline CDR1 is KGHDR and CDR2 SFDVKD. The CDR3 region has the DNA TGTGCCACCAGTGATTCGGGACAGCCGGGGCGTGTCGATGAGCAGTTCTTC. It is translated as CATSDSGQPGRVDEQFF.

The V call is TRBV9, the J call TRBJ2-1; 7 positions agree with TRBD2. Germline CDR1 reads SGDLS; CDR2 reads YYNGEE. J gave up 6 bases and V 5 bases, and 14 bases lay outside the gene matches. CDR3 size: 16 residues. The CDR3 is CASRTLSGVGANEQFF. In DNA, the CDR3 is TGTGCCAGCAGAACCTTAAGCGGGGTCGGGGCCAATGAGCAGTTCTTC.

V and J are TRBV19 and TRBJ2-7; 10 bases fit TRBD2. The ends lost 7 bases at V and 4 bases at J; junction bases unmatched: 4. Germline V gene data show CDR1 as LNHDA and CDR2 as SQIVND (reference sequence). The CDR3 contains 13 residues. The CDR3 region has the DNA TGTGCCAGTAATAGCGGGAGGAGATACGAGCAGTACTTC. It specifies CASNSGRRYEQYF.

The genes are TRBV28 and TRBJ1-6, with 7 bases that match TRBD1. CDR1 is MDHEN, CDR2 SYDVKM, per germline. The CDR3 totals 18 residues. J was trimmed by 6 bases and V by 5 bases; bases with no gene match: 16. The CDR3 sequence is CASSHQPGTEQFNSPLHF. In nucleotides, the CDR3 is TGTGCCAGCAGTCACCAGCCCGGGACAGAGCAATTTAATTCACCCCTCCACTTT.

CDR3 sequence (DNA): TGTGCCAGTAGTATATTCCGGGACAGGGATCATGGCTACACCTTC. Protein sequence: CASSIFRDRDHGYTF. This sequence joins TRBV19 and TRBJ1-2; 9 bases agree with TRBD1. Germline CDR1 LNHDA, CDR2 SQIVND (reference sequence). V dropped 2 bases and J dropped 6; count of bases not matched to a gene: 7. The CDR3 has 15 residues.

The rearrangement links TRBV5-1 to TRBJ2-3, with D possibly matching TRBD1 (5 bases). This CDR3 comprises 15 residues. Germline loops: CDR1 SGHRS, CDR2 YFSETQ. Trimming removed 1 base at V and 0 bases at J, with 9 bases between. The CDR3 nucleotides read TGCGCCAGCAGCTTGTCCGACAGAAGCACAGATACGCAGTATTTT. Amino acids: CASSLSDRSTDTQYF.

The V gene is TRBV18, the J gene TRBJ1-5, with 11 bases that match TRBD1. The CDR3 covers 15 residues. The trim removed 6 bases at V and 2 bases at J, leaving 3 bases unmatched. Germline CDR1 KGHSH, CDR2 LQKENI. The CDR3 DNA is TGTGCCAGCTCCCGGACAGGGGGCGGCAATCAGCCCCAGCATTTT. Translation gives CASSRTGGGNQPQHF.

The chain employs TRBV2 and TRBJ1-5; D may be TRBD1 (6 bases). The CDR3 runs to 16 residues. Deletions cut 6 bases from V and 2 bases from J, with 17 bases between. Germline V gene lookup returns CDR1 SNHLY and CDR2 FYNNEI. The CDR3 sequence is CASRVQGIIGNQPQHF. In DNA form, the CDR3 reads TGTGCCAGCAGAGTTCAGGGGATTATTGGCAATCAGCCCCAGCATTTT.

The CDR3 nucleotides read TGTGCCAGCTCACGACAGGGGGCGCCTGGAAACACCATATATTTT. It codes for CASSRQGAPGNTIYF. The chain employs TRBV18 and TRBJ1-3; 10 nucleotides line up with TRBD1. CDR1 and CDR2 (germline): KGHSH, LQKENI. Germline trimming cut 4 bases from V and 2 bases from J; bases unmatched to any gene: 2. The CDR3 length is 15 residues.

The chain recombines TRBV19 with TRBJ1-4; D gene uncertain. V lost 8 bases and J lost 0, with 13 bases in between. The CDR3 is made up of 15 amino acids. Germline assignment: CDR1 LNHDA and CDR2 SQIVND (reference sequence). The CDR3 loop is CASSFRISTNEKLFF. The CDR3 DNA is TGTGCCAGTTCCTTTCGGATCTCAACTAATGAAAAACTGTTTTTT. Full variable domain (missing parts from reference TRBV19 and TRBJ1-4): DGGITQSPKYLFRKEGQNVTLSCEQNLNHDAMYWYRQDPGQGLRLIYYSQIVNDFQKGDIAEGYSVSREKKESFPLTVTSAQKNPTAFYLCASSFRISTNEKLFFGSGTQLSVL.

The J gene is TRBJ2-2, the V gene TRBV24-1, with D unresolved. The V gene's germline CDR1 is KGHDR and CDR2 SFDVKD. This CDR3 has 14 residues. The germline V and J ends were trimmed by 7 bases and 4 bases, with 12 bases remaining between them. The CDR3 protein is CATRPGLSTGELFF. In DNA, the CDR3 is TGTGCCACCAGGCCGGGCCTCAGCACCGGGGAGCTGTTTTTT.

The chain has TRBV4-3 and TRBJ1-2; D unresolved. The germline gives CDR1 LGHNA, CDR2 YSLEER. The CDR3 totals 17 residues. Trimming left V 0 bases short and J 4 bases short, with 18 bases between. Written as DNA, the CDR3 is TGCGCCAGCAGCCAAGATTGGAAGGGATCAAACTTCTATGGCTACACCTTC. Protein sequence: CASSQDWKGSNFYGYTF.

The V call is TRBV5-6, the J call TRBJ1-6; D might be TRBD1 (5 bases). The CDR3 extends over 14 amino acids. Germline CDR1 and CDR2: SGHDT and YYEEEE. Trimming pared 5 bases from V and 14 bases from J, leaving 20 bases between. DNA of the CDR3: TGTGCCAGCAGTCCCGGGACCGCCGTGGTGTCCCTCCACTTT. Its protein product is CASSPGTAVVSLHF.

V usage is TRBV7-2 and J usage is TRBJ1-5; maybe TRBD1 (5 bases). Trimming removed 0 bases from V and 2 bases from J, with 14 bases in between. The CDR3 is 17 amino acids. Per germline, CDR1 SGHTA and CDR2 FQGNSA. The CDR3 DNA sequence: TGTGCCAGCAGCTTAGCTTCGTCAGGGTGGGGCAATCAGCCCCAGCATTTT. The encoded protein is CASSLASSGWGNQPQHF.

This clone occurred once. The rearrangement joins TRBV5-4 to TRBJ2-7; the match to TRBD2 covers 9 bases. J lost 4 bases, V lost 0 bases, and 8 bases had no gene match. The CDR3 is 16 residues long. CDR1 and CDR2 (germline): SGHNT, YYREEE (reference sequence). CDR3 nucleotide sequence: TGTGCCAGCAGCTTGGCGGTCTCTAGCGGGGATTACGAGCAGTACTTC. As protein: CASSLAVSSGDYEQYF. The full variable domain, completed using reference TRBV5-4 and TRBJ2-7, is ETGVTQSPTHLIKTRGQQVTLRCSSQSGHNTVSWYQQALGQGPQFIFQYYREEENGRGNFPPRFSGLQFPNYSSELNVNALELDDSALYLCASSLAVSSGDYEQYFGPGTRLTVT.

The V gene is TRBV10-3, the J gene TRBJ2-3, with D perhaps TRBD1 (7 bases). The germline V gene encodes CDR1 ENHRY and CDR2 SYGVKD. There are 17 residues in the CDR3. Trimming removed 1 base from V and 2 bases from J, with 16 bases in between. This CDR3 reads CAISEWGVQGITDTQYF. CDR3 nucleotide sequence: TGTGCCATCAGTGAGTGGGGGGTACAGGGGATCACAGATACGCAGTATTTT.

This clone is a singleton in its sample. This rearrangement joins TRBV2 to TRBJ2-2, with TRBD1 as a possible D gene (5 bases). V was trimmed by 6 bases and J by 4 bases, leaving 9 bases between them. Germline loops: CDR1 SNHLY, CDR2 FYNNEI. This CDR3 comprises 13 residues. The CDR3 DNA sequence: TGTGCCAGCAGGGGGCGGAGCACCGGGGAGCTGTTTTTT. Its protein product is CASRGRSTGELFF. Together with reference TRBV2 and TRBJ2-2, the CDR3 gives the full variable domain: EPEVTQTPSHQVTQMGQEVILRCVPISNHLYFYWYRQILGQKVEFLVSFYNNEISEKSEIFDDQFSVERPDGSNFTLKIRSTKLEDSAMYFCASRGRSTGELFFGEGSRLTVL.

The chain uses TRBV7-2 and TRBJ1-1; 7 bases are a match to TRBD1. V was clipped by 6 bases and J by 4 bases; unmatched bases: 5. The CDR3 loop spans 13 amino acids. Germline lookup yields CDR1 SGHTA and CDR2 FQGNSA. In DNA, the CDR3 is TGTGCCAGCAGACTACAGGGGATCACTGAAGCTTTCTTT. This gives the protein CASRLQGITEAFF.

V is TRBV11-2 and J is TRBJ1-1; D gene uncertain. The CDR3 contains 15 residues. CDR1 and CDR2 from the germline V gene are SGHAT and FQNNGV. The V end lost 5 bases, the J end lost 5 bases, and 18 bases lay between the germline ends. The CDR3 loop is CASSLSLGLGTEAFF. CDR3 in DNA: TGTGCCAGCAGCCTATCTCTCGGTTTAGGGACTGAAGCTTTCTTT.

The chain combines TRBV11-2 with TRBJ1-6, with a tentative D call TRBD1 (5 bases). Trimming left V 5 bases short and J 10 bases short, with 15 bases between. The CDR3 sequence is 14 residues long. Per germline, CDR1 SGHAT and CDR2 FQNNGV. The CDR3 bases are TGTGCCAGCAGCCCAGGGTTCCGAGACTCACCCCTCCACTTT. This sequence encodes CASSPGFRDSPLHF.